This entry lists 18 T cell receptor beta chains sequenced from one sample in a study of T-cell reconstitution after alpha-beta-depleted transplantation in children. The TCRbeta library incorporated unique molecular identifiers. TCRdb processed the PCR reads anew with MiXCR; each CDR3 protein has one entry. In the table there are about 400,000 distinct CDR3 sequences, roughly 13% of which are singletons. Sequencing used PBMCs, obtained from the stem cell graft. These receptor sequences come from a human donor who donated a stem cell graft to a child with Fanconi anemia.

The chain combines TRBV6-6 with TRBJ1-2; D is uncertain. This CDR3 comprises 12 residues. With 10 bases removed from V and 5 bases from J, the gap between germline ends came to 14 bases. The germline V gene has CDR1 MNHNY and CDR2 SVGAGI (reference sequence). The CDR3 here is CATTQDLYGYTF. The CDR3 coding sequence is TGTGCCACCACCCAGGACCTTTATGGCTACACCTTC.

This sequence joins TRBV29-1 and TRBJ2-1; TRBD1 matches 8 bases. Germline CDR1 reads SQVTM; CDR2 reads ANQGSEA. The V and J ends lost 3 bases and 4 bases, in that order; junction bases with no gene match: 11. CDR3 length: 16 residues. CDR3 nucleotides: TGCAGCGTTGAGCCCCCGGACAGGGTCGGTTACAATGAGCAGTTCTTC. It specifies CSVEPPDRVGYNEQFF.

J is TRBJ2-7 and V is TRBV2; D ambiguous. The germline V and J ends were trimmed by 5 bases and 3 bases, with 11 bases remaining between them. Germline CDR1 is SNHLY and CDR2 is FYNNEI. CDR3 length: 13 amino acids. CDR3 DNA: TGTGCCAGCAGTCAGCTAGTACTCTACGAGCAGTACGTC. It specifies CASSQLVLYEQYV.

The chain carries TRBV12-5 and TRBJ1-1, with 10 bases identical to TRBD1. Per the germline V gene, CDR1 is LGHNT and CDR2 is FRNRAP. CDR3 length equals 16 residues. The V segment lost 1 base and the J segment 5 bases; nucleotides outside the gene matches: 7. Here the CDR3 DNA reads TGTGCTAGTGGTTTGGCCATCGGGACAGGGGCGACTGAAGCTTTCTTT. It translates to CASGLAIGTGATEAFF.

This clonotype appeared a few times. J is TRBJ1-5 and V is TRBV7-2, with D maybe TRBD1 (6 bases). The CDR3 contains 13 residues. The germline V gene has CDR1 SGHTA and CDR2 FQGNSA. Trimming took 2 bases from V and 8 from J, leaving 10 bases between them. This CDR3 is CASSLNRVEPQHF. The CDR3 bases are TGTGCCAGCAGCTTAAACAGGGTGGAGCCCCAGCATTTT.

Worth noting for this clonotype: This may come from a read error, since a much larger clone is one base off. The chain employs TRBV12-3 or TRBV12-4 and TRBJ2-2; D might be TRBD2 (6 bases). The CDR3 loop spans 16 amino acids. CDR3 sequence: CVSTHKGGENTGELFF. CDR3 bases: TGTGTCAGCACTCACAAGGGCGGGGAGAACACCGGGGAGCTGTTTTTT.

This clonotype has a count of ten or more. The J gene is TRBJ2-6, the V gene TRBV12-3 or TRBV12-4, with D possibly being TRBD2 (5 bases). Trimming removed 3 bases at V and 4 bases at J, with 7 bases between. The CDR3 is 14 residues long. The CDR3 DNA reads TGTGCCAGCAGTTTCCTAGCCGGGGCCAACGTCCTGACTTTC. As protein: CASSFLAGANVLTF.

This clonotype was detected only a few times. The J gene is TRBJ1-1, the V gene TRBV12-5; D is perhaps TRBD1 (5 bases). Germline assignment: CDR1 LGHNT and CDR2 FRNRAP. V was clipped by 7 bases and J by 7 bases, with 13 bases between them. This CDR3 is built from 12 residues. The CDR3 coding sequence is TGTGCTAGTGCGGGGCCTGGGAGTGAAGCTTTCTTT. Its protein is CASAGPGSEAFF.

Regarding this clonotype: This may arise from a read error, as a much more abundant clone is one base away. The chain couples TRBV20-1 to TRBJ1-1; no clear D. The CDR3 covers 13 residues. Germline values: CDR1 DFQATT, CDR2 SNEGSKA (reference sequence). The CDR3 region is CTAIWSMNTEAFF. As DNA, the CDR3 is TGCACTGCTATCTGGTCAATGAACACTGAAGCTTTCTTT.

V is TRBV20-1 and J is TRBJ2-1, with 7 bases aligning to TRBD1. The V and J ends lost 3 bases and 4 bases, in that order; junction bases with no gene match: 15. The germline CDR1 and CDR2 sequences are DFQATT and SNEGSKA (reference sequence). The CDR3 is made up of 17 amino acids. CDR3 DNA: TGCAGTGCTAGGAATCCGACAGGGAGCTATGGGTACAATGAGCAGTTCTTC. Translating it yields CSARNPTGSYGYNEQFF.

This clonotype was counted ten times or more. The junction does not match germline at one end; this may be a read error. The rearrangement links TRBV7-6 to TRBJ1-1, with unresolved D. Germline CDR1 is SGHVS and CDR2 is FNYEAQ. The length of the CDR3 is 15 residues. In nucleotides, the CDR3 is TGCGCCAGCAGCTTGGTTGCAGGAATGAACACTGAAGCTTTCTTT. Its protein is CASSLVAGMNTEAFF.

The sample holds a few counts of this clonotype. The chain recombines TRBV5-6 with TRBJ1-4, with a tentative D call TRBD1 (6 bases). CDR1 is SGHDT and CDR2 is YYEEEE in the germline V gene. V lost 4 bases to trimming and J lost 7 bases, with 11 bases between them. CDR3 length equals 13 residues. The CDR3 region is CASSRGGTEKLFF. CDR3 nucleotides: TGTGCCAGCAGCCGAGGGGGGACTGAAAAACTGTTTTTT.

The V call is TRBV5-1, the J call TRBJ1-1, with D possibly being TRBD1 (5 bases). The CDR3 has 14 residues. CDR1 and CDR2 (germline): SGHRS, YFSETQ. V lost 0 bases and J lost 4, with 10 bases in between. The DNA for the CDR3 is TGCGCCAGCAGCTTGGATGCAGACAGCACTGAAGCTTTCTTT. Translating it yields CASSLDADSTEAFF. Full variable domain (remainder filled in from reference TRBV5-1 and TRBJ1-1): KAGVTQTPRYLIKTRGQQVTLSCSPISGHRSVSWYQQTPGQGLQFLFEYFSETQRNKGNFPGRFSGRQFSNSRSEMNVSTLELGDSALYLCASSLDADSTEAFFGQGTRLTVV.

The rearrangement joins TRBV15 to TRBJ1-1; D gene uncertain. This CDR3 has 13 residues. Trimming shortened V by 0 bases and J by 2 bases, and 4 bases separated the two germline ends. Germline lookup yields CDR1 LNHNV and CDR2 YYDKDF (reference sequence). CDR3: CATSRDGNTEAFF. CDR3 coding DNA: TGTGCCACCAGCAGAGACGGCAACACTGAAGCTTTCTTT.

The rearrangement links TRBV7-9 to TRBJ2-3; D may be TRBD1 (6 bases). This CDR3 spans 14 amino acids. Germline loops: CDR1 SEHNR, CDR2 FQNEAQ (reference sequence). V lost 1 base and J 6 bases, leaving 11 bases between the germline ends. The CDR3 nucleotides read TGTGCCAGCAGCTTAGACCAGGGGAAGGATACGCAGTATTTT. It translates to CASSLDQGKDTQYF.

V usage is TRBV20-1 and J usage is TRBJ2-4; D not certain. CDR1 and CDR2 (germline): DFQATT, SNEGSKA (reference sequence). The CDR3 consists of 12 residues. With 3 bases removed from V and 1 base from J, the gap between germline ends came to 4 bases. The DNA for the CDR3 is TGCAGTGCTAGCGGGGCCAAAAACATTCAGTACTTC. As protein: CSASGAKNIQYF.

The gene calls are TRBV20-1 and TRBJ2-1; no firm D call. Germline lookup yields CDR1 DFQATT and CDR2 SNEGSKA (reference sequence). V was pared by 0 bases and J by 5 bases, with 11 bases between. The CDR3 totals 14 residues. This CDR3 reads CSAREARVDNEQFF. Written as DNA, the CDR3 is TGCAGTGCTAGAGAGGCTCGGGTGGACAATGAGCAGTTCTTC.

The chain has TRBV30 and TRBJ1-2; TRBD1 is a possible D gene (5 bases). Trimming shortened V by 1 base and J by 6 bases, and 12 bases separated the two germline ends. This CDR3 has 13 amino acids. Germline CDR1 is GTSNPN and CDR2 is SVGIG (reference sequence). CDR3 residues: CAWSAGNSNGYTF. CDR3 bases: TGTGCCTGGAGTGCAGGGAACAGCAATGGCTACACCTTC.